Below are 30 T cell receptor beta chains sequenced from a single sample in a study of CD8+ T cells in alopecia areata. Treatment noted: oral pan-JAK inhibitor, 5-10 mg twice daily. Investigators isolated RNA and reverse transcribed it into cDNA to act as the sequencing template. Clones were sequenced by immunoSEQ multiplex PCR, and TCRdb holds only the in-frame ones, with some missing. Of approximately 170,000 clones in the sample, approximately 60% were seen once. This specimen consisted of CD4+ T cells sorted from blood, obtained at week 4, from a patient treated with tofacitinib. These receptors all stem from a human donor with alopecia areata.

This clone was seen a single time. This rearrangement joins TRBV30 to TRBJ1-2; no clear D gene. Between the trimmed V and J ends, which lost 2 bases and 6 bases, there was a span of 16 bases. The CDR3 extends over 14 amino acids. The germline CDR1 and CDR2 sequences are GTSNPN and SVGIG (reference sequence). In DNA form, the CDR3 reads TGTGCCTGGAGTTATGGGGTAGTCGGCCATGGCTACACCTTC. Amino acids: CAWSYGVVGHGYTF.

This clone was detected only a few times. The chain links TRBV6-4 to TRBJ1-5; perhaps TRBD1 as D (6 bases). The CDR3 has 14 residues. Trimming shortened V by 11 bases and J by 6 bases, and 20 bases separated the two germline ends. CDR1 MRHNA and CDR2 SNTAGT come from the germline V gene. This CDR3 is CARAGENSGQPQHF. CDR3 in DNA: TGTGCCCGCGCAGGGGAGAATTCTGGTCAGCCCCAGCATTTT.

V is TRBV27 and J is TRBJ2-3; no definite D call. This CDR3 contains 15 residues. Trimming pared 6 bases from V and 1 base from J, leaving 14 bases between. Germline V lookup: CDR1 MNHEY, CDR2 SMNVEV (reference sequence). CDR3: CASSSVTVGTDTQYF. CDR3 DNA: TGTGCCAGCAGCTCAGTTACCGTGGGCACAGATACGCAGTATTTT.

V gene TRBV2 combines with J gene TRBJ2-7; 8 positions agree with TRBD1. V lost 1 base to trimming and J lost 0 bases; unmatched junction nucleotides: 5. The CDR3 covers 16 residues. CDR1 SNHLY and CDR2 FYNNEI come from the germline V gene. The CDR3 DNA reads TGTGCCAGCAGTGAAGGGTGGGACAGGAACTCCTACGAGCAGTACTTC. It is translated as CASSEGWDRNSYEQYF.

The gene calls are TRBV30 and TRBJ1-2; TRBD1 might be the D (6 bases). CDR1 and CDR2 (germline): GTSNPN, SVGIG (reference sequence). V lost 0 bases and J lost 6, with 11 bases in between. CDR3 length: 13 residues. The CDR3 nucleotides read TGTGCCTGGAGTGTAACAGGGCGGAATGGCTACACCTTC. Protein sequence: CAWSVTGRNGYTF.

The chain employs TRBV29-1 and TRBJ1-5, with 7 bases lining up with TRBD1. After removal of 5 bases from V and 6 bases from J, the junction contained 7 bases not matched to a gene. The CDR3 covers 13 residues. Germline V gives CDR1 SQVTM, CDR2 ANQGSEA. CDR3 loop: CSVKQGTGQPQHF. The DNA for the CDR3 is TGCAGCGTTAAACAGGGGACGGGTCAGCCCCAGCATTTT.

The J gene is TRBJ2-2, the V gene TRBV15; the D call may be TRBD1 or TRBD2 (6 bases each). CDR3 length: 15 residues. The ends were cut back, 8 bases at V and 3 bases at J, with 16 bases in the middle. Germline V gives CDR1 LNHNV, CDR2 YYDKDF (reference sequence). CDR3 DNA sequence: TGTGCCACCGACCTTGGGGGGCCGGACACCGGGGAGCTGTTTTTT. Translating gives CATDLGGPDTGELFF.

The chain recombines TRBV2 with TRBJ2-5, with 7 bases aligning to TRBD1. The trim removed 8 bases at V and 4 bases at J, leaving 10 bases unmatched. Germline V gene sequence: CDR1 SNHLY, CDR2 FYNNEI. CDR3 length equals 14 residues. The CDR3: CASQGQAEIETQYF. CDR3 in DNA: TGTGCCAGCCAAGGACAGGCAGAGATAGAGACCCAGTACTTC.

The chain couples TRBV5-1 to TRBJ2-1, with 10 bases that match TRBD1. Looked up from germline, CDR1 is SGHRS and CDR2 is YFSETQ. V shed 1 base, J shed 7 bases, and the junction held 20 bases outside the gene matches. CDR3 length: 20 residues. The DNA for the CDR3 is TGCGCCAGCAGCTTGTCGGCCTGGCCAAGATCCGGGACAGGGGAAAATGAGCAGTTCTTC. Its protein is CASSLSAWPRSGTGENEQFF.

This sequence joins TRBV30 and TRBJ1-1, with a possible D match to TRBD1 (5 bases). The CDR3 has 13 residues. Germline CDR1 GTSNPN, CDR2 SVGIG (reference sequence). Trimming took off 4 bases at V and 2 bases at J, with 11 bases between the two ends. The CDR3 DNA follows: TGTGCCTGGATAAGGGGAAGAAACACTGAAGCTTTCTTT. Translation gives CAWIRGRNTEAFF.

The chain employs TRBV2 and TRBJ1-2; D unclear. V lost 4 bases and J 0 bases, leaving 6 bases between the germline ends. The CDR3 extends over 13 amino acids. Germline V gene sequence: CDR1 SNHLY, CDR2 FYNNEI. CDR3 loop: CASSVQPNYGYTF. CDR3 DNA: TGTGCCAGCAGTGTACAGCCTAACTATGGCTACACCTTC.

The chain joins TRBV10-3 to TRBJ2-7; a possible D gene is TRBD2 (5 bases). Germline CDR1 and CDR2: ENHRY and SYGVKD. The CDR3 spans 13 residues. Trimming removed 6 bases from V and 6 bases from J, with 15 bases in between. CDR3 nucleotides: TGTGCCATCAGAAGCGGTAGCACCTTCGAGCAGTACTTC. The encoded protein is CAIRSGSTFEQYF.

This clone has only a few counts. The genes are TRBV29-1 and TRBJ1-2, with D uncertain. Germline CDR1 is SQVTM and CDR2 is ANQGSEA. This CDR3 is built from 11 residues. Trimming left V 2 bases short and J 8 bases short, with 9 bases between. DNA for the CDR3: TGCAGCGTTGAAAGGCGCGCAGGCTACACCTTC. This translates into CSVERRAGYTF.

V usage is TRBV29-1 and J usage is TRBJ2-1, with TRBD2 matching over 9 bases. V was clipped by 4 bases and J by 7 bases; unmatched bases: 14. Germline CDR1 is SQVTM and CDR2 is ANQGSEA. The CDR3 runs 16 residues. The CDR3 reads CSVVNPAGGLKNEQFF. The CDR3 region has the DNA TGCAGCGTTGTCAACCCGGCGGGAGGGCTTAAAAATGAGCAGTTCTTC.

This clone was seen more than once but under ten times. The CDR3 coding sequence is TGCAGCGTTGGGCGGGGCACCCGAGGTGAACTGTTTTTT. It codes for CSVGRGTRGELFF. The rearrangement links TRBV29-1 to TRBJ1-4, with a possible D match to TRBD1 (5 bases). Germline V gives CDR1 SQVTM, CDR2 ANQGSEA. The CDR3 runs to 13 residues. The ends were cut back, 4 bases at V and 12 bases at J, with 18 bases in the middle. The full variable domain, in which reference TRBV29-1 and TRBJ1-4 provide the parts outside the CDR3, is SAVISQKPSRDICQRGTSLTIQCQVDSQVTMMFWYRQQPGQSLTLIATANQGSEATYESGFVIDKFPISRPNLTFSTLTVSNMSPEDSSIYLCSVGRGTRGELFFGSGTQLSVL.

This clone was detected a few times. Other nucleotide sequences from this sample produce the same CDR3. The chain links TRBV7-2 to TRBJ2-5; D uncertain. The length of the CDR3 is 11 residues. Germline-derived CDR1 and CDR2 are SGHTA and FQGNSA. The V end was cut by 4 bases, the J end by 0 bases, with 0 bases between. The CDR3 bases are TGTGCCAGCAGCTACCAAGAGACCCAGTACTTC. It encodes CASSYQETQYF.

The rearrangement uses TRBV4-3 and TRBJ1-2; D is ambiguous. The germline V and J ends were trimmed by 1 base and 2 bases, with 8 bases remaining between them. This CDR3 is 14 amino acids long. Germline V gene sequence: CDR1 LGHNA, CDR2 YSLEER. The CDR3 region has the DNA TGCGCCAGCAGCCAAGGTCTCGGAAACTATGGCTACACCTTC. It encodes CASSQGLGNYGYTF.

The chain combines TRBV29-1 with TRBJ1-5; a possible D gene is TRBD1 (5 bases). Germline CDR1 is SQVTM and CDR2 is ANQGSEA. Deletions cut 6 bases from V and 4 bases from J, with 13 bases between. The CDR3 totals 13 residues. The CDR3 reads CSVGDRNNQPQHF. The CDR3 DNA sequence: TGCAGCGTGGGAGACAGAAATAATCAGCCCCAGCATTTT.

The rearrangement links TRBV27 to TRBJ2-4, with 7 bases aligning to TRBD1. With 4 bases clipped from V and 6 bases from J, the junction kept 9 bases outside the gene matches. Germline V CDR1 and CDR2: MNHEY, SMNVEV (reference sequence). This CDR3 has 15 residues. CDR3 residues: CASSSTGEEVNIQYF. CDR3 DNA sequence: TGTGCCAGCAGTTCTACAGGGGAAGAGGTAAACATTCAGTACTTC.

This rearrangement joins TRBV29-1 to TRBJ2-3, with D tentatively TRBD2 (5 bases). Trimming removed 8 bases from V and 5 bases from J, with 11 bases in between. The germline CDR1 and CDR2 sequences are SQVTM and ANQGSEA. The CDR3 runs to 11 residues. CDR3 DNA sequence: TGCAGCAACATCCGGGGAGATACGCAGTATTTT. Translation gives CSNIRGDTQYF.

This clone was found a few times. The J gene is TRBJ2-3, the V gene TRBV7-2; tentative D call: TRBD2 (6 bases). This CDR3 has 13 amino acids. Trimming took off 8 bases at V and 2 bases at J, with 11 bases between the two ends. From germline, CDR1 is SGHTA and CDR2 FQGNSA. In nucleotides, the CDR3 is TGTGCCAGCGATCCGGGAGTCACAGATACGCAGTATTTT. The encoded protein is CASDPGVTDTQYF.

V usage is TRBV7-9 and J usage is TRBJ1-2; 9 bases map to TRBD1. This CDR3 comprises 13 residues. Trimming removed 4 bases from V and 8 bases from J; junction bases left unmatched: 5. Germline lookup yields CDR1 SEHNR and CDR2 FQNEAQ (reference sequence). As DNA, the CDR3 is TGTGCCAGCAGCTCAGGGACAGGGCTCGGCTACACCTTC. Translated, it gives CASSSGTGLGYTF.

This rearrangement joins TRBV5-1 to TRBJ2-2, with TRBD2 matching over 10 bases. This CDR3 comprises 17 residues. Germline CDR1 is SGHRS and CDR2 is YFSETQ. V gave up 4 bases and J gave up 5 bases; unmatched junction bases: 11. The CDR3 nucleotides are TGCGCCAGCAGCCGCGGGGCTAGCGGGAGTCGGACCGGGGAGCTGTTTTTT. Its protein is CASSRGASGSRTGELFF.

V gene TRBV2 combines with J gene TRBJ1-5; D may be TRBD1 (5 bases). Germline V gene sequence: CDR1 SNHLY, CDR2 FYNNEI. The CDR3 covers 14 residues. Trimming stripped 6 bases from V and 7 bases from J, with 16 bases between. The CDR3, as DNA: TGTGCCAGCAGCACCCGGGGGGGGGACCAGCCCCAGCATTTT. It yields the protein CASSTRGGDQPQHF.

A remark on this clone: At one of its ends the junction is not consistent with the germline gene, which may arise from a read error. The same CDR3 also results from other DNA sequences found in this sample. J is TRBJ2-2 and V is TRBV25-1; D might be TRBD2 (6 bases). CDR3 size: 14 residues. CDR1 and CDR2 (germline): MGHDK, SYGVNS. CDR3 amino acids: CASQGVGEAGELFF. The CDR3 bases are TGTGCCAGCCAAGGAGTCGGGGAGGCCGGGGAGCTGTTCTTT.

This clone appeared a few times. The J gene is TRBJ2-7, the V gene TRBV23-1; 7 nucleotides match TRBD2. TRBV23-1 is designated an ORF whose function remains uncertain. Germline trimming cut 4 bases from V and 3 bases from J; bases unmatched to any gene: 21. This CDR3 spans 19 amino acids. The CDR3 reads CASSRLRREYYRDCYEQYF. In nucleotides, the CDR3 is TGCGCCAGCAGTCGCCTGAGGCGGGAGTATTACCGGGACTGCTACGAGCAGTACTTC.

This chain uses TRBV5-1 with TRBJ2-5; no firm D call. The V end was cut by 0 bases, the J end by 1 base, with 4 bases between. This CDR3 has 13 amino acids. Germline V gene sequence: CDR1 SGHRS, CDR2 YFSETQ. This CDR3 is CASSLDGQETQYF. CDR3 DNA sequence: TGCGCCAGCAGCTTGGACGGCCAAGAGACCCAGTACTTC.

This clone was seen only a few times. J is TRBJ1-1 and V is TRBV29-1; 10 bases line up with TRBD1. V lost 4 bases and J lost 5; bases outside the gene matches: 1. CDR3 length equals 12 residues. Germline V gene lookup returns CDR1 SQVTM and CDR2 ANQGSEA. CDR3 protein: CSVGGQGTEAFF. CDR3 DNA: TGCAGCGTTGGGGGACAGGGGACTGAAGCTTTCTTT.

J is TRBJ2-6 and V is TRBV15; D is uncertain. In germline, CDR1 is LNHNV, CDR2 YYDKDF (reference sequence). V was clipped by 1 base and J by 0 bases, with 7 bases between them. This CDR3 contains 16 residues. The CDR3: CATSRVRNSGANVLTF. The DNA for the CDR3 is TGTGCCACCAGCAGAGTTCGGAACTCTGGGGCCAACGTCCTGACTTTC.

This chain uses TRBV29-1 with TRBJ2-7; D remains ambiguous. V was cut by 6 bases and J by 3 bases, with 27 bases left in between. CDR3 length: 17 amino acids. The germline V gene encodes CDR1 SQVTM and CDR2 ANQGSEA. This chain's CDR3 is CSVRPVLGLTSGYEQYF. DNA of the CDR3: TGCAGCGTGAGGCCGGTGTTGGGTCTCACCTCGGGCTACGAGCAGTACTTC.